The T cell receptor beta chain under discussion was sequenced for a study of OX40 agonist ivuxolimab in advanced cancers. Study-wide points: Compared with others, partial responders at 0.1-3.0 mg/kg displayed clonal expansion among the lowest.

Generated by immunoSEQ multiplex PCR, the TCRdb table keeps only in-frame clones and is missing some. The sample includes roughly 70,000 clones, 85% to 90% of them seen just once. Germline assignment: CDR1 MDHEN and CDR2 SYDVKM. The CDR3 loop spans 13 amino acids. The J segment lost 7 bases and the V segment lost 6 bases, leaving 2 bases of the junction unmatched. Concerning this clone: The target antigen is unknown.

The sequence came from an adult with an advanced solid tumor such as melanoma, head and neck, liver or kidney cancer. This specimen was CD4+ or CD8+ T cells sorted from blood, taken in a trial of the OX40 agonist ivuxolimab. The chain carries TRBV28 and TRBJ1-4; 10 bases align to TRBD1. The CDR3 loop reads CASSRDRGEKLFF. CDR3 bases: TGTGCCAGCAGCAGGGACAGGGGTGAAAAACTGTTTTTT.